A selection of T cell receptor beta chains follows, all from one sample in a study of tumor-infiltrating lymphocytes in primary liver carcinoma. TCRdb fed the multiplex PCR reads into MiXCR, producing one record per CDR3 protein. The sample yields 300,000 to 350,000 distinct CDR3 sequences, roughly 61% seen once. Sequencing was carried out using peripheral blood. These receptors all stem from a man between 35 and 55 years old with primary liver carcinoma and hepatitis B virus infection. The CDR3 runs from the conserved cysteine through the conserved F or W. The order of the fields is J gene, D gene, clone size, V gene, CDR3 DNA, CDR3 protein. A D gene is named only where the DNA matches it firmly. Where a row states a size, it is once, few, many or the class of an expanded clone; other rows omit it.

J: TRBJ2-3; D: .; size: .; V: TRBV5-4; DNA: TGTGGCAGCGCACAGGACCGGAGGGGAGATACGCAGTATTTT; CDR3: CGSAQDRRGDTQYF
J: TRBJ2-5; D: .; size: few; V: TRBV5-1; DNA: TGCGCCAGCAGCTCTTCGGGGCAAACGGCCGAGACCCAGTACTTC; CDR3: CASSSSGQTAETQYF
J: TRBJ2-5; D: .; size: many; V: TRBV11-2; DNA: TGTGCCAGCACCAAACCGACCCCGGGGATTGGCGAGACCCAGTACTTC; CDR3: CASTKPTPGIGETQYF
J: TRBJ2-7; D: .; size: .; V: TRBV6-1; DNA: TGTGCCAGCAGTGAAGACGACTACCCACCTTCCTACGAGCAGTACTTC; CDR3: CASSEDDYPPSYEQYF
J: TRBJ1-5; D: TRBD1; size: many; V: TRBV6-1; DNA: TGTGCCAGCAAAACAGGGGGTTGGAGCGATCAGCCCCAGCATTTT; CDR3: CASKTGGWSDQPQHF
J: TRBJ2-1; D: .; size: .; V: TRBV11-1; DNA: TGTGCCAGCAGCGTGGGACCACCGAACTCCTGCAATGAGCAGTTCTTC; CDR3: CASSVGPPNSCNEQFF
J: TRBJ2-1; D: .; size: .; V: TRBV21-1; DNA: TGTGCCAGCAGCAGACTGGGACAATTGGGCCACAATGAGCAGTTCTTC; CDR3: CASSRLGQLGHNEQFF
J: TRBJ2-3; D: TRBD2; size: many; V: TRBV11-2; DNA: TGTGCCAGCAGCTCCAGCGGGAGAATCACAGATACGCAGTATTTT; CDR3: CASSSSGRITDTQYF
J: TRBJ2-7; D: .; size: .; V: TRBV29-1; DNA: TGCATGGTTGAAGGGACTGGGTCATCTCCCCAATTGGAGCAGTACTTC; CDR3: CMVEGTGSSPQLEQYF
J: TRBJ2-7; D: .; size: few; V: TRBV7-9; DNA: TGTGCCAGCAGCTTCTCAGGTGGGCAGTACTTC; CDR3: CASSFSGGQYF
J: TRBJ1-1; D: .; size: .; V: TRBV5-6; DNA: TGTGCCAGCAGCTTCCCCTGGGGGGAGAACACTGATGCTTTCTTT; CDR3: CASSFPWGENTDAFF
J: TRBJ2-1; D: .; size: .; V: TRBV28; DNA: TGTGCCAGCAGTTTTATCTCAGAGGGTGAGCAGTTCTTC; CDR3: CASSFISEGEQFF
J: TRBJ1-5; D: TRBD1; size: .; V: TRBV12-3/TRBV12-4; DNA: TGTGCCAGGAGCCTTTCAGGGGGTGTTCAGCCCCAGCATTTT; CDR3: CARSLSGGVQPQHF
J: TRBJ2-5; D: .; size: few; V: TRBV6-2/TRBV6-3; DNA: TGTGCCAGCAGTTACACCTCTTCGACGGAGACCCAGTACTTC; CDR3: CASSYTSSTETQYF
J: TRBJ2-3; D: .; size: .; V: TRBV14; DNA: TGTACCAGCAGCCAAGGAGGAGCGGGCGCAGATACGCAGTATTTT; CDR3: CTSSQGGAGADTQYF
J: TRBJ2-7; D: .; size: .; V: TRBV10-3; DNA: TGTGCCATCAGTGAGTCGAGGGCGGTAAGCTCCTATGAACAGTACTTC; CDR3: CAISESRAVSSYEQYF
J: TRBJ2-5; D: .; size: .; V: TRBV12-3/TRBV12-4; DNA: TGTGCCAGCAGTTTACAGAGCCAAGGGACCCAGTACTTC; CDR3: CASSLQSQGTQYF
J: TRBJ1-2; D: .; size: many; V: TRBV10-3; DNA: TGTGCCATCAGCGATCGGGGGGACTCCTATGGCTACACCTTC; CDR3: CAISDRGDSYGYTF
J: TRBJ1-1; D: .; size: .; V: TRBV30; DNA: TGTGCCTGTAGTTCTTACACGAACACTGAAGCTTTCTTT; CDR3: CACSSYTNTEAFF
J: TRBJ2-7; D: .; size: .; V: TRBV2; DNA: TGTGCCAACCTGGGGAGCAGGGCAAGCTACGAGCAGTACTTC; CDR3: CANLGSRASYEQYF
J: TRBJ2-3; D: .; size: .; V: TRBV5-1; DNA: TGCGCCAGCGGCCCGGGTGACACAGATACGCAGTATTTT; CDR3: CASGPGDTDTQYF
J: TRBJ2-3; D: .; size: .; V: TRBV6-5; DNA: TGTGCCAGCAGTTACTCAAACGGGATACTGTTGTCCACTACGCAGTATTTT; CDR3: CASSYSNGILLSTTQYF
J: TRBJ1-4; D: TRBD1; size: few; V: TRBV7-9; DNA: TGTGCCAGCAGCCCCAGACCGGGACAGGAAAATGAAAAACTGTTTTTT; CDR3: CASSPRPGQENEKLFF
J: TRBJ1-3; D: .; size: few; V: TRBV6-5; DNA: TGTGCCTCCCGAGGGCCTGGAAACACCATACATTTT; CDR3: CASRGPGNTIHF
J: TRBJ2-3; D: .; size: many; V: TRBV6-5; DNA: TGTGCCAGCAGTTACTCCGGCAACACAGATACGCAGTATTTT; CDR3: CASSYSGNTDTQYF
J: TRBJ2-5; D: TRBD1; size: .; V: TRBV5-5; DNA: TGTGCCAGCAGCAATTCAATCAGGGACAGGGTTATTCAAGAGACCCAGTACTTC; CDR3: CASSNSIRDRVIQETQYF
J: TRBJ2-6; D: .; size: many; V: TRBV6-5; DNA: TGTGCCAGCTTTCAGGGTGGTGGGGCCAACGTCCTGACTTTC; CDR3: CASFQGGGANVLTF
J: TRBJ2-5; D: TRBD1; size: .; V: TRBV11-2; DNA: TGTGCCAGCAGCTTAGGTGTCGGGACAGAGACCCAATACTTC; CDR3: CASSLGVGTETQYF
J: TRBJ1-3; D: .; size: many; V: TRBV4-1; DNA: TGCGCCAGCAGCCCTAGCTGGGGAAACACCATATATTTT; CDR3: CASSPSWGNTIYF
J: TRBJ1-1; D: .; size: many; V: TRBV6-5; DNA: TGTGCCAGCAGTTACGGGGTAATCACTGAAGCTTTCTTT; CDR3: CASSYGVITEAFF
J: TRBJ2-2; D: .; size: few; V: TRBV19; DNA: TGTGCCAGTAGTAGGGTGGGCTTAGGGGCCGGGGAGCTGTTTTTT; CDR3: CASSRVGLGAGELFF
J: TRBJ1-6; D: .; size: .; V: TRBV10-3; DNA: TGTGCCATCAAATGGGACGGAAATAATTCACCCCTCCACTTT; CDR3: CAIKWDGNNSPLHF
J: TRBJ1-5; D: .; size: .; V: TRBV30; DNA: TGTGCCTGGGGCAGGGTAGGCTTCAATCAGCCCCAGCATTTT; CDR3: CAWGRVGFNQPQHF
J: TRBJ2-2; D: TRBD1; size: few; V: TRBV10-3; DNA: TGTGCCATCAGTGGTCTACAGGGGGCGGTCGACACCGGGGAGCTGTTTTTT; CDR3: CAISGLQGAVDTGELFF
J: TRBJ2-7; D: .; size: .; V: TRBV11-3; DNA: TGTGCCAGTAGCCGGGACTCAGGCTACGAGCAGCACTTC; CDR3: CASSRDSGYEQHF
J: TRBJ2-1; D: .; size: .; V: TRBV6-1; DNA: TGTGCCAGCAGGGCTGAGGTCCGTAGGAGTGAGCAGTTCTTC; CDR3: CASRAEVRRSEQFF
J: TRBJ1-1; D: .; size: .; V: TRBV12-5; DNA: TGTGCTAGTGGTTTGAATCCGGGACAAGGGATGAACACTGAAGCTTTCTTT; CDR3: CASGLNPGQGMNTEAFF
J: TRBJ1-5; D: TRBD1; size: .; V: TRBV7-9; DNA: TGTGCCAGCAGCTCTAGTCCGGGACAGGGGCCACACGATCAGCCCCAGCATTTT; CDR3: CASSSSPGQGPHDQPQHF
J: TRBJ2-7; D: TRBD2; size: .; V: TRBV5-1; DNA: TGCGCCAGCAGCTTTACTAGCGGGAGGGCCCACGAGCAGTACTTC; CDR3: CASSFTSGRAHEQYF
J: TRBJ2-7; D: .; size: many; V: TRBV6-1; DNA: TGTGCCAGCGTCCTGGGTGACTCCTACGAGCAGTACTTC; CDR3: CASVLGDSYEQYF
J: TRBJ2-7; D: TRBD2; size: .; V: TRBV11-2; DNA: TGTGCCAGCAGCCAACTAGCGGGGCCGTACCACGAGCAGTACTTC; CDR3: CASSQLAGPYHEQYF
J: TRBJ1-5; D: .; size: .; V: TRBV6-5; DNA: TGTGCCAACAATTTGCTCGGACCGTCACTCTATAGCAATCAGCCCCAGCATTTT; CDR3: CANNLLGPSLYSNQPQHF
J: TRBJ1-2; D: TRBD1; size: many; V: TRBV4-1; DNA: TGCGCCAGCAGCCAAGAACAGGGGGCGTTCGATGGCTACACCTTC; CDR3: CASSQEQGAFDGYTF
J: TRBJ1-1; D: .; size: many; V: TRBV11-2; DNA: TGTGCCAGCAGCTTAGATCTGGCGTTCGGGGGTTTCACTGAAGCTTTCTTT; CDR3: CASSLDLAFGGFTEAFF
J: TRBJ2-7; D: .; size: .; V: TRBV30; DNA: TGTGCCTGGAGTAGGGGATTGGAGTACGAGCAGTACTTC; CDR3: CAWSRGLEYEQYF
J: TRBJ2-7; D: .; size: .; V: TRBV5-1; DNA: TGCGCCGGCAGCTTGGTGGGACAAACTTACGAGCAGTACTTC; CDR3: CAGSLVGQTYEQYF
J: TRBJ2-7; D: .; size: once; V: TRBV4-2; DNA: TGTGCCAGCAGCCAAGATCCGGGGGCGGAGGAGCAGTACTTC; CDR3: CASSQDPGAEEQYF
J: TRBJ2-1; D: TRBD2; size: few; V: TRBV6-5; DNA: TGTGCCACAGGGACTAGCGGGGGAATAATTTACAATGAGCAGTTCTTC; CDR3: CATGTSGGIIYNEQFF
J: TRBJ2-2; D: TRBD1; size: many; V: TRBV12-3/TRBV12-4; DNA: TGTGCCAGCGGAAACAGGGGACCAAACACCGGGGAGCTGTTTTTT; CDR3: CASGNRGPNTGELFF